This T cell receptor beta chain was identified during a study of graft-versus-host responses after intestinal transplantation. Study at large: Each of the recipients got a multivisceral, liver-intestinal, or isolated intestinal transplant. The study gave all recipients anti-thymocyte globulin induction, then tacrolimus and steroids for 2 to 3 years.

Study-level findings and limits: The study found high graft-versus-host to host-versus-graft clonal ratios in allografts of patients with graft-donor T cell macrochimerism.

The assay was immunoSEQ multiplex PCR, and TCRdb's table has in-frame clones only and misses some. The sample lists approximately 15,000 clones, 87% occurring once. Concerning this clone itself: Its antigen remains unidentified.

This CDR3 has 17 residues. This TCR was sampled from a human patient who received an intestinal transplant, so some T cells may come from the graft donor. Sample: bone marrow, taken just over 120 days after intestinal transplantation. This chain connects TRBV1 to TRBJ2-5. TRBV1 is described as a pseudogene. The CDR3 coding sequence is TGCACCAGCAGCCAAGTACACCAAGGGTCTAGGCAAGAGACCCAGTACTTC. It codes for CTSSQVHQGSRQETQYF.